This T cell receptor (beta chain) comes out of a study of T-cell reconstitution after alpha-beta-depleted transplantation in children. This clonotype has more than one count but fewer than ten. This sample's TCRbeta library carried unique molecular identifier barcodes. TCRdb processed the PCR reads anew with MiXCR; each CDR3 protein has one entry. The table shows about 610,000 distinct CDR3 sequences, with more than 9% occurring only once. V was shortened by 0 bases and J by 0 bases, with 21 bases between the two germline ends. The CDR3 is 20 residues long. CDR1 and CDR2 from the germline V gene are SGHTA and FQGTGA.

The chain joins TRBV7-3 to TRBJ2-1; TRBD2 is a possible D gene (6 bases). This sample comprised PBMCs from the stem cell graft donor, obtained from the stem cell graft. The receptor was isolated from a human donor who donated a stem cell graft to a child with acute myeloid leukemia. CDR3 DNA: TGTGCCAGCAGCTTAACCGGGACTCAGATAGGTAAAGACTCCTACAATGAGCAGTTCTTC. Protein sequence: CASSLTGTQIGKDSYNEQFF.